These T cell receptor beta chains were read from a single sample in a study of blood T cells in healthy people across ages. TCRdb analysed the 5' RACE reads with MiXCR anew, one entry per CDR3 protein. Among hundreds of thousands of distinct CDR3 sequences listed, about 28% were seen once. The sequenced material came from blood. All receptors come from a woman older than 75 in good health. CDR3s include the opening cysteine and the closing phenylalanine or tryptophan. A D gene is named only where the DNA matches it firmly. For some rows the clone size is stated as once, few or many, or as a class when expanded; others skip it.

len,d_gene,j_gene,abundance,v_gene,CDR3aa,CDR3nt
11,.,TRBJ2-7,.,TRBV2,CASSDFNEQYF,TGTGCCAGCAGTGACTTCAATGAGCAGTACTTC
17,.,TRBJ1-2,many,TRBV20-1,CSASSGHYQGFNYGYTF,TGCAGTGCTAGCTCCGGACATTACCAGGGCTTTAACTATGGCTACACCTTC
15,TRBD2,TRBJ2-1,many,TRBV12-3/TRBV12-4,CASSRLAVSYNEQFF,TGTGCCAGCAGTCGACTAGCGGTCTCCTACAATGAGCAGTTCTTC
15,TRBD2,TRBJ2-5,many,TRBV27,CASRTTSGGDETQYF,TGTGCCAGCAGGACAACTAGCGGGGGGGACGAGACCCAGTACTTC
12,.,TRBJ2-7,many,TRBV20-1,CSAKTGIYEQYF,TGCAGTGCCAAGACAGGAATCTACGAGCAGTACTTC
13,.,TRBJ1-2,many,TRBV29-1,CSVEESPGYGYTF,TGCAGCGTTGAAGAGAGTCCGGGGTATGGCTACACCTTC
13,.,TRBJ2-7,.,TRBV3-1,CASSTLGGGEQYF,TGTGCCAGCAGCACCTTGGGGGGTGGTGAGCAGTACTTC
15,.,TRBJ2-7,.,TRBV5-1,CASSLALGRGYEQYF,TGCGCCAGCAGCTTGGCCCTTGGACGGGGATACGAGCAGTACTTC
15,.,TRBJ1-6,few,TRBV28,CASSILLGGNSPLHF,TGTGCCAGCAGCATACTCCTCGGGGGTAATTCACCCCTCCACTTT
15,TRBD1,TRBJ2-7,many,TRBV14,CASSSRTGGLGEQYF,TGTGCCAGCAGCTCCCGGACAGGGGGATTGGGCGAGCAGTACTTC
17,.,TRBJ1-5,.,TRBV6-6,CASSWRQGSDSNQPQHF,TGTGCCAGCAGTTGGAGGCAGGGATCAGATAGCAATCAGCCCCAGCATTTT
14,.,TRBJ1-5,few,TRBV19,CASSITTGNQPQHF,TGTGCCAGTAGTATCACGACAGGCAATCAGCCCCAGCATTTT
15,TRBD1,TRBJ2-7,.,TRBV24-1,CATSDAAGQGSEQYF,TGTGCCACCAGTGATGCCGCGGGACAGGGAAGCGAGCAGTACTTC
16,TRBD1,TRBJ2-3,many,TRBV6-6,CASSPHDRGVTDTQYF,TGTGCCAGCAGTCCGCATGACAGGGGGGTCACAGATACGCAGTATTTT
15,TRBD1,TRBJ1-4,many,TRBV6-5,CASRDRPATNEKLFF,TGTGCCAGCAGGGACAGGCCCGCAACTAATGAAAAACTGTTTTTT
12,.,TRBJ2-3,.,TRBV20-1,CSATKSTDTQYF,TGCAGTGCTACTAAGTCTACAGATACGCAGTATTTT
15,TRBD1,TRBJ1-6,many,TRBV6-5,CASSYSDRKNSPLHF,TGTGCCAGCAGTTACTCGGACAGGAAAAATTCACCCCTCCACTTT
15,.,TRBJ1-5,few,TRBV30,CAWSTSEYSNQPQHF,TGTGCCTGGAGTACCTCGGAGTATAGCAATCAGCCCCAGCATTTT
13,.,TRBJ1-1,.,TRBV7-8,CASGTNRGTEAFF,TGTGCCAGCGGAACAAATAGGGGCACTGAAGCTTTCTTT
16,.,TRBJ1-6,.,TRBV13,CASSLSLHNLDSPLHF,TGTGCCAGCAGCTTAAGTTTGCACAACTTGGATTCACCCCTCCACTTT
12,.,TRBJ1-2,.,TRBV12-3/TRBV12-4,CASSLIQNGHIF,TGTGCCAGCAGTTTGATCCAGAATGGCCACATCTTC
13,.,TRBJ1-2,.,TRBV12-3/TRBV12-4,CVSSLREDNGYIF,TGTGTCAGCAGTTTGCGAGAGGACAATGGCTACATCTTC
14,.,TRBJ1-4,.,TRBV4-1,CASSLGSLNEKLFF,TGCGCCAGCAGCCTTGGCAGCCTTAATGAAAAACTGTTTTTT
15,.,TRBJ1-2,.,TRBV19,CASSIAGQGANGYTF,TGTGCCAGTAGTATAGCGGGTCAGGGAGCTAATGGCTACACCTTC
14,.,TRBJ1-2,many,TRBV6-1,CASRTRGEAYGYTF,TGTGCCAGTAGGACCAGGGGTGAAGCCTATGGCTACACCTTC
12,.,TRBJ2-3,many,TRBV6-2/TRBV6-3,CASSRGTDTQYF,TGTGCCAGCAGTCGCGGCACAGATACGCAGTATTTT
16,.,TRBJ1-6,few,TRBV7-9,CASSASGRVDNSPLHF,TGTGCCAGCAGCGCAAGTGGCCGGGTGGATAATTCACCCCTCCACTTT
11,.,TRBJ2-3,many,TRBV12-3/TRBV12-4,CASSRVDTQYF,TGTGCCAGCAGCCGAGTAGATACGCAGTATTTT
17,.,TRBJ1-1,many,TRBV7-2,CASSLGFGSPMNTEAFF,TGTGCCAGCAGCTTAGGGTTTGGGTCCCCCATGAACACTGAAGCTTTCTTT
15,.,TRBJ2-5,many,TRBV27,CASSLSGRPQETQYF,TGTGCCAGCAGTTTATCCGGACGGCCGCAAGAGACCCAGTACTTC
15,TRBD1,TRBJ2-2,.,TRBV4-1,CASKRQGAGTGELFF,TGCGCCAGCAAGAGACAGGGGGCAGGCACCGGGGAGCTGTTTTTT
15,.,TRBJ2-1,many,TRBV7-9,CASSLEAPRGNEQFF,TGTGCCAGCAGCTTAGAGGCCCCAAGGGGAAATGAGCAGTTCTTC
15,TRBD2,TRBJ2-1,.,TRBV6-2/TRBV6-3,CASSYRRGGRNEQFF,TGTGCCAGCAGTTATCGGCGGGGGGGCCGGAATGAGCAGTTCTTC
12,.,TRBJ2-5,.,TRBV20-1,CSALGGQETQYF,TGCAGTGCCCTCGGGGGTCAAGAGACCCAGTACTTC
17,.,TRBJ2-1,.,TRBV3-1,CASSHFRGARSYNEQFF,TGTGCCAGCAGCCACTTTCGGGGGGCAAGATCCTACAATGAGCAGTTCTTC
15,TRBD2,TRBJ2-7,many,TRBV20-1,CSARDGAGGFYEQYF,TGCAGTGCTAGAGATGGGGCGGGGGGGTTTTACGAGCAGTACTTC
15,.,TRBJ2-6,.,TRBV7-3,CASRVERSGANVLTF,TGTGCCAGCAGGGTAGAGAGGTCGGGGGCCAACGTCCTGACTTTC
13,.,TRBJ2-7,many,TRBV27,CASRTSFSYEQYF,TGTGCCAGCAGGACATCCTTTTCCTACGAGCAGTACTTC
14,TRBD1,TRBJ1-2,many,TRBV7-8,CASSQQGWTYGYTF,TGTGCCAGCAGCCAACAGGGGTGGACCTATGGCTACACCTTC
15,.,TRBJ1-1,many,TRBV25-1,CASSFGIYGNAEAFF,TGTGCCAGCAGTTTTGGGATCTACGGAAACGCTGAAGCTTTCTTT